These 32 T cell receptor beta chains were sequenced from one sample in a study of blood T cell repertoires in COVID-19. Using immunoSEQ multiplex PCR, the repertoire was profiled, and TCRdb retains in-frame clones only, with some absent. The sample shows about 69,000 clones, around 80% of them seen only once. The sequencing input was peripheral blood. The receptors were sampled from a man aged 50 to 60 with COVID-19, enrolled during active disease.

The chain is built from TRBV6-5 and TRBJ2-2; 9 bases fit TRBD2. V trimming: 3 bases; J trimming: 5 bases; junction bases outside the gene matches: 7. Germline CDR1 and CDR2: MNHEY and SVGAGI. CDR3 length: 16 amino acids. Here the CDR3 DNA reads TGTGCCAGCAGTTATTACGCGGGGGGGCCAACCGGGGAGCTGTTTTTT. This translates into CASSYYAGGPTGELFF.

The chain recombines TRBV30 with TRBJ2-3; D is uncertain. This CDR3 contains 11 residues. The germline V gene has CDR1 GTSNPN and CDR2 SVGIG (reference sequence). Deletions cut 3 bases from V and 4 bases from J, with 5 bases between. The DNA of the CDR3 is TGTGCCTGGAGCCCTGCAGATACGCAGTATTTT. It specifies CAWSPADTQYF.

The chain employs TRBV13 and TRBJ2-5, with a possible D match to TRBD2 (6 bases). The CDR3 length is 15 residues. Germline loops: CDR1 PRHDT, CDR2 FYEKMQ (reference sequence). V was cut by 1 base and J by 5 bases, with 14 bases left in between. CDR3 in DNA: TGTGCCAGCAGCTTAGTCCGGGGGTCCGGGGAGACCCAGTACTTC. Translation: CASSLVRGSGETQYF.

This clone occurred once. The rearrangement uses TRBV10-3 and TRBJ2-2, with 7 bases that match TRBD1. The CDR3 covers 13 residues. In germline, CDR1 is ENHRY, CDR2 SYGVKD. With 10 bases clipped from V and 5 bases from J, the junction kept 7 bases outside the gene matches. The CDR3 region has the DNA TGTGCCAGCGGACAGGAACAAACCGGGGAGCTGTTTTTT. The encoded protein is CASGQEQTGELFF.

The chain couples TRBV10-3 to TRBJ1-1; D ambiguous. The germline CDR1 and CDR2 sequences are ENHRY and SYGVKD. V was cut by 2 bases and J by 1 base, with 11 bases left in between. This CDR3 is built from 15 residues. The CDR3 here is CAISEQVGRNTEAFF. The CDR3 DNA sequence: TGTGCCATCAGTGAGCAGGTTGGAAGGAACACTGAAGCTTTCTTT.

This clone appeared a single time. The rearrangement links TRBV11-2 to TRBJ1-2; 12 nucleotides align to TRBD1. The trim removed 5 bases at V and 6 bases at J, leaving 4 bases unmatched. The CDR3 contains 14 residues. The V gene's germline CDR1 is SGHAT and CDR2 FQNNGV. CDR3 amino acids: CASSRGQGADGYTF. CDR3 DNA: TGTGCCAGCAGCCGGGGACAGGGGGCGGATGGCTACACCTTC.

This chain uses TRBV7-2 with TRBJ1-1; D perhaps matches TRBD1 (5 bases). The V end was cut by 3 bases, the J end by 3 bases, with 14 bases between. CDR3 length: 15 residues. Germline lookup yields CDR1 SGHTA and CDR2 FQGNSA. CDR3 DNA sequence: TGTGCCAGCAGCTTGGGGGGGGGACTCCACACTGAAGCTTTCTTT. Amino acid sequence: CASSLGGGLHTEAFF.

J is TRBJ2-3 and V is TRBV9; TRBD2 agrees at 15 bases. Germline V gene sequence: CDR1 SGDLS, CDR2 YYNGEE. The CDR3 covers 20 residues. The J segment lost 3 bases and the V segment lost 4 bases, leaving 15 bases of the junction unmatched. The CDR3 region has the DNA TGTGCCAGCAGCCCTCTCGGACTAGCGGGGGGGCAAGGGGGAACAGATACGCAGTATTTT. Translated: CASSPLGLAGGQGGTDTQYF.

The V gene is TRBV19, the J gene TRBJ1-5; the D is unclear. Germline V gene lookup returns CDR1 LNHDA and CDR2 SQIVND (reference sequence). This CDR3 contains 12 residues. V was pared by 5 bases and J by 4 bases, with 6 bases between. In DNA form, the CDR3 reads TGTGCCAGTAGTCTCCGTAATCAGCCCCAGCATTTT. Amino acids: CASSLRNQPQHF.

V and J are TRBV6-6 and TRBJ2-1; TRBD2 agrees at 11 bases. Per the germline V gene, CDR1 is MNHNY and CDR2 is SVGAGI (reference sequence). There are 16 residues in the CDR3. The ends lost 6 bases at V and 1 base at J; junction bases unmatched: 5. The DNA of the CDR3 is TGTGCCAGCAGCACACTAGCGGGGGCATCCTACAATGAGCAGTTCTTC. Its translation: CASSTLAGASYNEQFF.

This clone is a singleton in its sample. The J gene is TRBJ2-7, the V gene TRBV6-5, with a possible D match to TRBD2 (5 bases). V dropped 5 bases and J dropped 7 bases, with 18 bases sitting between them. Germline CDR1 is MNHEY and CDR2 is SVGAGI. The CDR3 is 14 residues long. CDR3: CASSRRGGVLEQYF. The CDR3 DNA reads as TGTGCCAGCAGTCGTCGTGGAGGAGTGTTGGAGCAGTACTTC.

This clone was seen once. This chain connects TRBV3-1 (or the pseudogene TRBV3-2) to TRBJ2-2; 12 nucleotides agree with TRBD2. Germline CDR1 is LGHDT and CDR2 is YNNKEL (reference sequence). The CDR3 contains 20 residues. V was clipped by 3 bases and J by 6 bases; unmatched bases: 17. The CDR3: CASSHLLSASGGAAAGELFF. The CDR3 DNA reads TGTGCCAGCAGCCACCTCCTTTCGGCTAGCGGGGGGGCAGCGGCCGGGGAGCTGTTTTTT.

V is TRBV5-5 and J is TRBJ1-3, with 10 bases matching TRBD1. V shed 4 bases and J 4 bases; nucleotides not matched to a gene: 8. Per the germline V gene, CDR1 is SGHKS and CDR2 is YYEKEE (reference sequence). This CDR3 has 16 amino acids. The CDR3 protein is CASSERDRGRGNTIYF. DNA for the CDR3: TGTGCCAGCAGCGAAAGAGACAGGGGGCGCGGAAACACCATATATTTT. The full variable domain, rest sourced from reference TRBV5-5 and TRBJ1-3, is DAGVTQSPTHLIKTRGQQVTLRCSPISGHKSVSWYQQVLGQGPQFIFQYYEKEERGRGNFPDRFSARQFPNYSSELNVNALLLGDSALYLCASSERDRGRGNTIYFGEGSWLTVV.

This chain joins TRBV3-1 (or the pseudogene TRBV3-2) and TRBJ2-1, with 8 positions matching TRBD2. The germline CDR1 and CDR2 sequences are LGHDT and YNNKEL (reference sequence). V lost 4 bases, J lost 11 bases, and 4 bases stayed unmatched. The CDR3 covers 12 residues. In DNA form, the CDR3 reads TGTGCCAGCAGCCTCGGGACTAGTAAGCAGTTCTTC. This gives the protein CASSLGTSKQFF.

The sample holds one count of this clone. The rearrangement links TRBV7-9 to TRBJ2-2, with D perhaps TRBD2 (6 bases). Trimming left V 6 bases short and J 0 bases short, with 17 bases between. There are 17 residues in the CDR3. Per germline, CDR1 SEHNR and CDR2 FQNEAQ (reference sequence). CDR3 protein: CASSPKAGHPNTGELFF. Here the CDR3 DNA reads TGTGCCAGCAGTCCAAAGGCGGGGCACCCGAACACCGGGGAGCTGTTTTTT.

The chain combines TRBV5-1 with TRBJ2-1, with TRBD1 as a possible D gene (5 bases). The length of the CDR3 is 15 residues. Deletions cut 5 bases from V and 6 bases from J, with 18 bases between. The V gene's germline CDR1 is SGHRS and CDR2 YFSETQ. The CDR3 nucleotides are TGCGCCAGCAGTTACCTAGGGGCTAGTACCAATGAGCAGTTCTTC. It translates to CASSYLGASTNEQFF. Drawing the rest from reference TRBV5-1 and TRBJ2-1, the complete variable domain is KAGVTQTPRYLIKTRGQQVTLSCSPISGHRSVSWYQQTPGQGLQFLFEYFSETQRNKGNFPGRFSGRQFSNSRSEMNVSTLELGDSALYLCASSYLGASTNEQFFGPGTRLTVL.

CDR3 sequence reads: CASSTTGVTLETQYF. The CDR3 DNA is TGTGCCAGTAGTACGACAGGGGTCACTCTAGAGACCCAGTACTTC. V and J are TRBV19 and TRBJ2-5; 8 bases map to TRBD1. The V gene's germline CDR1 is LNHDA and CDR2 SQIVND (reference sequence). The CDR3 runs to 15 residues. Unmatched junction bases numbered 8, after V lost 4 bases and J lost 4 bases. Full variable domain (remainder filled in from reference TRBV19 and TRBJ2-5): DGGITQSPKYLFRKEGQNVTLSCEQNLNHDAMYWYRQDPGQGLRLIYYSQIVNDFQKGDIAEGYSVSREKKESFPLTVTSAQKNPTAFYLCASSTTGVTLETQYFGPGTRLLVL.

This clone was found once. The CDR3 DNA is TGTGCCAGCAGCCACGTGGGGGCCTTCGGCTCCTACAATGAGCAGTTCTTC. Amino acid sequence: CASSHVGAFGSYNEQFF. This chain links TRBV4-2 with TRBJ2-1; D is possibly TRBD1 (6 bases). Germline V gives CDR1 LGHNA, CDR2 YNFKEQ. The CDR3 has 17 amino acids. V was shortened by 3 bases and J by 0 bases, with 15 bases between the two germline ends.

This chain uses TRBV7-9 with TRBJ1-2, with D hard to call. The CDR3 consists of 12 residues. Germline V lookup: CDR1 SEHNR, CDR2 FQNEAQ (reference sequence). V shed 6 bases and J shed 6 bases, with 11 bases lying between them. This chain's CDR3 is CASREPPNGYTF. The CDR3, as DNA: TGTGCCAGCAGGGAGCCACCTAATGGCTACACCTTC.

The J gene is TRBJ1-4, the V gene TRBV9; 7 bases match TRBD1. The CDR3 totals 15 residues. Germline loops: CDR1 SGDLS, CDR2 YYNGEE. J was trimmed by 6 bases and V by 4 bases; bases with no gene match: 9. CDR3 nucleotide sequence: TGTGCCAGCAGCTCCATAGAGGGGGCAGATGAAAAACTGTTTTTT. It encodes CASSSIEGADEKLFF.

For the CDR3, the DNA is TGTGCCAGCAGCGTAGGCCTTAGCGGGGGGGTCACAGATACGCAGTATTTT. Its translation is CASSVGLSGGVTDTQYF. V and J are TRBV9 and TRBJ2-3, with 11 positions matching TRBD2. V lost 0 bases and J lost 2; bases outside the gene matches: 5. CDR1 SGDLS and CDR2 YYNGEE come from the germline V gene. The CDR3 covers 17 residues. The entire variable domain, with the rest obtained from reference TRBV9 and TRBJ2-3, is as follows: DSGVTQTPKHLITATGQRVTLRCSPRSGDLSVYWYQQSLDQGLQFLIQYYNGEERAKGNILERFSAQQFPDLHSELNLSSLELGDSALYFCASSVGLSGGVTDTQYFGPGTRLTVL.

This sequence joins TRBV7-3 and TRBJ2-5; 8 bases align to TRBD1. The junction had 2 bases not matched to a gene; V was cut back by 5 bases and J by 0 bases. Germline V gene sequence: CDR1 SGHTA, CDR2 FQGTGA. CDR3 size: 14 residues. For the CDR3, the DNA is TGTGCCAGCAGCCTGGACAGGGACCAAGAGACCCAGTACTTC. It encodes CASSLDRDQETQYF.

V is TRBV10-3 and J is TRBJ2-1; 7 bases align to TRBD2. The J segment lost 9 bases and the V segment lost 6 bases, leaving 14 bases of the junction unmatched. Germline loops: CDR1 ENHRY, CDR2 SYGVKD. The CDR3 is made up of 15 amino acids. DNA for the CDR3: TGTGCCATCAGCCCGTCCGGACTAGTTGGTGCTGAGCAGTTCTTC. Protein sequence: CAISPSGLVGAEQFF.

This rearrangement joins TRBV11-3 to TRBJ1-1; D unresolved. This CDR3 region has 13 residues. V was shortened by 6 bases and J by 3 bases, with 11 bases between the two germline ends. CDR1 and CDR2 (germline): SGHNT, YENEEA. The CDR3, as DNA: TGTGCCAGCAGTTCTCGACTGCACACTGAAGCTTTCTTT. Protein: CASSSRLHTEAFF.

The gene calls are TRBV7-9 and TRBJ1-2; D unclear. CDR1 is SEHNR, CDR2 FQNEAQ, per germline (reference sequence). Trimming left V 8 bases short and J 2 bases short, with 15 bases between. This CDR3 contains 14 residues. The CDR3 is CASRPAGGNYGYTF. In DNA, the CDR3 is TGTGCCAGCCGGCCCGCCGGCGGGAACTATGGCTACACCTTC.

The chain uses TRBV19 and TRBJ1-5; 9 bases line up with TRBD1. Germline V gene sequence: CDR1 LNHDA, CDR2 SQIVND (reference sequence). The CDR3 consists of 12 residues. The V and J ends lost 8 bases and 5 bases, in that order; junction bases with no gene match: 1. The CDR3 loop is CASGDRDQPQHF. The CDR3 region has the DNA TGTGCCAGTGGGGACAGGGATCAGCCCCAGCATTTT.

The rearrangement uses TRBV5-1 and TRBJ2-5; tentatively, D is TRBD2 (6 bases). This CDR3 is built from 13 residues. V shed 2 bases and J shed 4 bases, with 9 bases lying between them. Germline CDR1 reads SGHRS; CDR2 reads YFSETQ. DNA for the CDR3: TGCGCCAGCAGCTTAACTAGCAGAGAGACCCAGTACTTC. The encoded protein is CASSLTSRETQYF.

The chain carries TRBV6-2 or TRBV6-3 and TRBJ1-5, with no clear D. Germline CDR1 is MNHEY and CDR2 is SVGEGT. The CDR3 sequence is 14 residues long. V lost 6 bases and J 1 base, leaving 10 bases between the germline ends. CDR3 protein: CASSSMESNQPQHF. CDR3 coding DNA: TGTGCCAGCAGCTCGATGGAGAGCAATCAGCCCCAGCATTTT.

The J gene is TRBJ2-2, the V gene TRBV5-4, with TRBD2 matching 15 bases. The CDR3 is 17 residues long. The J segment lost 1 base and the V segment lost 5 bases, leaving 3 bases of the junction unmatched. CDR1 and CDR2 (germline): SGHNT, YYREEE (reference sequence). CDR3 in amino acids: CASRSGLAGGNTGELFF. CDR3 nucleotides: TGTGCCAGCAGATCGGGACTAGCGGGGGGGAACACCGGGGAGCTGTTTTTT.

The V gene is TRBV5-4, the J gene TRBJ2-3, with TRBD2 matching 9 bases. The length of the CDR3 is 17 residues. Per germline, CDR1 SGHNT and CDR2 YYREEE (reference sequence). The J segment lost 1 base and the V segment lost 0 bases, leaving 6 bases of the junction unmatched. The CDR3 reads CASSLGGRGGRTDTQYF. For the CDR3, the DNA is TGTGCCAGCAGCTTGGGGGGGCGGGGGGGCCGCACAGATACGCAGTATTTT.

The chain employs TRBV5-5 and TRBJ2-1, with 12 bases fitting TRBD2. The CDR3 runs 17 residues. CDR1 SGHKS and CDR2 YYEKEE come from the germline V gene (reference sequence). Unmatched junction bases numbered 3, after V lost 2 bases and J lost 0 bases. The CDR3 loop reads CASSFRLAGDSYNEQFF. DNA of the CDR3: TGTGCCAGCAGCTTCCGACTAGCGGGGGACTCCTACAATGAGCAGTTCTTC.

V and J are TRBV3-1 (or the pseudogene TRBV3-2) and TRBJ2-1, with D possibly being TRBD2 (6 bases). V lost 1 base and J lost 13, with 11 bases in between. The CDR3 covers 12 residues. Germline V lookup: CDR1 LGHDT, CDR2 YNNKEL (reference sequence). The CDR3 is CASSQVTDYQFF. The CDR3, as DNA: TGTGCCAGCAGCCAAGTTACGGACTACCAGTTCTTC.